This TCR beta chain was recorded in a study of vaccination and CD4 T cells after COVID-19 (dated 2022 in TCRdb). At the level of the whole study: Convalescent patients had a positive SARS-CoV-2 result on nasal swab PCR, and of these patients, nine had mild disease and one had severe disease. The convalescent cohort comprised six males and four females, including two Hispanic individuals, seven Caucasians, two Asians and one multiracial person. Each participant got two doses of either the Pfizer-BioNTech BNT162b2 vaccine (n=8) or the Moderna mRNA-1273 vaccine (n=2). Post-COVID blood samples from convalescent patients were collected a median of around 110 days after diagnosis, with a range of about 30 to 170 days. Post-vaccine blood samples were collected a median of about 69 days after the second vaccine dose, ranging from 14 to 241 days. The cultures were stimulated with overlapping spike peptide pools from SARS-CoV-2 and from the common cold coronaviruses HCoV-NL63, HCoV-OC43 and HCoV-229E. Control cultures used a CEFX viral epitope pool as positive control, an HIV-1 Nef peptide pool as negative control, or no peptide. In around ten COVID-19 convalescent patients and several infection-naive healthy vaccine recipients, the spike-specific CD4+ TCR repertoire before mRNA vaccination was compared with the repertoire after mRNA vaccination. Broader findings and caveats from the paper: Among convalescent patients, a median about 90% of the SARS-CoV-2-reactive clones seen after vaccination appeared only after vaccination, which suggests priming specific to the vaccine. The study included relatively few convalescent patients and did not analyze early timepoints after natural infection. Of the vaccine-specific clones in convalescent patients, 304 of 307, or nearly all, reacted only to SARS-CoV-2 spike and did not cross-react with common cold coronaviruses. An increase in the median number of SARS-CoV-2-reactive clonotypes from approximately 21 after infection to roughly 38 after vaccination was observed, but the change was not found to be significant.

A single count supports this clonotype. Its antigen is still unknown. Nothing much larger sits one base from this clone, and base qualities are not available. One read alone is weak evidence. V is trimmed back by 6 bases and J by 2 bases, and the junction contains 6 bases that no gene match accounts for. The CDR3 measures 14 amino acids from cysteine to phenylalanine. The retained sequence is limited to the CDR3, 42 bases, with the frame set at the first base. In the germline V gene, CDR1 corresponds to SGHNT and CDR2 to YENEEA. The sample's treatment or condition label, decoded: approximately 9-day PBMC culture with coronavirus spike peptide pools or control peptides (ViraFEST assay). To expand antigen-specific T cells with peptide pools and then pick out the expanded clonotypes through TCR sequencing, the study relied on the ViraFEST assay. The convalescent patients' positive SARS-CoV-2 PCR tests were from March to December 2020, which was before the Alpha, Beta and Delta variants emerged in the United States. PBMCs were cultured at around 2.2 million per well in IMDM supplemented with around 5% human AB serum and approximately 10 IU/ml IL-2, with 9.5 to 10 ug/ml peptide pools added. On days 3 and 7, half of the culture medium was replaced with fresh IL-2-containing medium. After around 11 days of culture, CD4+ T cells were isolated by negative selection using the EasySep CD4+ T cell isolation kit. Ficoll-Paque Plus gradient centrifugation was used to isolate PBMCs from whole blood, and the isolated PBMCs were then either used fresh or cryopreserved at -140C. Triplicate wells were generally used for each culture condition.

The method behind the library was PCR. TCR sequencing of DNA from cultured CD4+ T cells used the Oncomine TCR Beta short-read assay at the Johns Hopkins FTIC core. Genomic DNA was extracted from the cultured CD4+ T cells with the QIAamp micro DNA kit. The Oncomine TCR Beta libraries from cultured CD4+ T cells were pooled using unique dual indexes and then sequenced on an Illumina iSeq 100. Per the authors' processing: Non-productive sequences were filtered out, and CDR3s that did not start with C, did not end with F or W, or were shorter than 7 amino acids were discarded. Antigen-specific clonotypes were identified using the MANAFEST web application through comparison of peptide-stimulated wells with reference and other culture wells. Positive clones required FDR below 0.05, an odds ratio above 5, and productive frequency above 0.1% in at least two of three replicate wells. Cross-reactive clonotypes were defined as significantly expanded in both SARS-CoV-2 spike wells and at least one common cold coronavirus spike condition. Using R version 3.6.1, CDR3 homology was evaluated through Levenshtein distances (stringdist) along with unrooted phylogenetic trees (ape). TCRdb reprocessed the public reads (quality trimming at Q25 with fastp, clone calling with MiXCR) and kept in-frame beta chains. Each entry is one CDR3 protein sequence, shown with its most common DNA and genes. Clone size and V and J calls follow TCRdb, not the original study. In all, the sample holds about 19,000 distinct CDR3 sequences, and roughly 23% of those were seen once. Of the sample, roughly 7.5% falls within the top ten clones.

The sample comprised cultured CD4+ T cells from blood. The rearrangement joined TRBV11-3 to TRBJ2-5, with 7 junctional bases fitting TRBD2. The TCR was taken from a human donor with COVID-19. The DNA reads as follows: TGTGCCAGCAGGGCGACTAGCCATCAAGAGACCCAGTACTTC. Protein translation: CASRATSHQETQYF.